One sample yielded the 28 T cell receptor beta chains listed below, sequenced in a study of T-cell reconstitution after alpha-beta-depleted transplantation in children. Study findings and constraints: Hyperexpanded clones declined; after one year, newly produced T cells mostly supplied diversity.

Their antigen targets remain unknown. It was with unique molecular identifiers that the TCRbeta library was prepared. TCRdb redid the calling of the PCR reads with MiXCR, one entry per CDR3 protein. The sample carries about 300,000 distinct CDR3 sequences, less than 9.5% recorded once. The sample in question was peripheral blood, obtained 360 days after TCRalphabeta/CD19-depleted stem cell transplant. These receptor sequences come from a female patient aged 2-15 years who had a stem cell transplant for Fanconi anemia, so the T cells may come from the graft donor.

This clonotype was seen many times. This chain uses TRBV12-3 or TRBV12-4 with TRBJ2-1; 9 bases are shared with TRBD1. The trim removed 6 bases at V and 6 bases at J, leaving 6 bases unmatched. The CDR3 runs 14 residues. In DNA form, the CDR3 reads TGTGCCAGCAGAACCGGGACAGGGAGCAATGAGCAGTTCTTC. Encoded protein: CASRTGTGSNEQFF.

The chain recombines TRBV28 with TRBJ1-2; 9 positions match TRBD1. This CDR3 contains 15 residues. CDR1 is MDHEN, CDR2 SYDVKM, per germline. V shed 4 bases, J shed 3 bases, and the junction held 6 bases outside the gene matches. The CDR3 nucleotides are TGTGCCAGCAGTTCCGCGACAGGGGGGTACTATGGCTACACCTTC. Translation: CASSSATGGYYGYTF.

Many counts were recorded for this clonotype. The chain has TRBV12-3 or TRBV12-4 and TRBJ2-7, with 10 bases aligning to TRBD1. CDR3 length: 16 amino acids. The V and J ends lost 5 bases and 1 base, in that order; junction bases with no gene match: 8. The CDR3 spells CASSLRQGAGSYEQYF. CDR3 coding DNA: TGTGCCAGCAGTCTCCGACAGGGGGCGGGTTCCTACGAGCAGTACTTC.

This clonotype has a count of ten or more. This chain connects TRBV12-3 or TRBV12-4 to TRBJ1-1; 7 nucleotides match TRBD1. This CDR3 is built from 14 residues. Trimming cost V 5 bases and J 2 bases; bases outside gene matches: 5. The CDR3: CASSKQGPNTEAFF. Written as DNA, the CDR3 is TGTGCCAGCAGTAAACAGGGGCCTAACACTGAAGCTTTCTTT.

This clonotype came up a few times. The V and J genes are TRBV6-2 or TRBV6-3 and TRBJ1-6; D gene ambiguous. The CDR3 length is 13 residues. The V end lost 0 bases, the J end lost 10 bases, and 7 bases lay between the germline ends. Per germline, CDR1 MNHEY and CDR2 SVGEGT. The CDR3 coding sequence is TGTGCCAGCAGTTACTCGCGGGGATCACCCCTCCACTTT. Residues: CASSYSRGSPLHF.

This clonotype has ten or more counts. The chain carries TRBV5-6 and TRBJ2-2; a possible D gene is TRBD2 (6 bases). The CDR3 length is 16 residues. Germline CDR1 and CDR2: SGHDT and YYEEEE. The V end was cut by 4 bases, the J end by 0 bases, with 13 bases between. CDR3 loop: CASSTSGTPNTGELFF. CDR3 sequence (DNA): TGTGCCAGCAGCACGTCCGGGACTCCGAACACCGGGGAGCTGTTTTTT. The full variable domain, rest sourced from reference TRBV5-6 and TRBJ2-2, is DAGVTQSPTHLIKTRGQQVTLRCSPKSGHDTVSWYQQALGQGPQFIFQYYEEEERQRGNFPDRFSGHQFPNYSSELNVNALLLGDSALYLCASSTSGTPNTGELFFGEGSRLTVL.

This clonotype was detected ten times or more. The chain is built from TRBV28 and TRBJ1-5, with a tentative D call TRBD1 (5 bases). This CDR3 region has 11 residues. Germline V gene lookup returns CDR1 MDHEN and CDR2 SYDVKM. The V end was cut by 5 bases, the J end by 11 bases, with 10 bases between. The CDR3 is CASSPGPAQHF. The CDR3 DNA is TGTGCCAGCAGTCCGGGACCGGCCCAGCATTTT.

CDR3 bases: TGTGCCAGCAGCTTAGTTCGGGGGGGAGGGTTGGGTAATGAGCAGTTCTTC. This translates into CASSLVRGGGLGNEQFF. The chain has TRBV7-8 and TRBJ2-1, with 8 bases aligning to TRBD2. Germline CDR1 SGHVS, CDR2 FQNEAQ. With V trimmed by 1 base and J by 7 bases, 12 bases remained unmatched. The CDR3 consists of 17 residues.

This clonotype has at least ten counts. The chain employs TRBV5-1 and TRBJ1-1; D might be TRBD1 (5 bases). Trimming removed 3 bases from V and 1 base from J, with 25 bases in between. The CDR3 runs 19 residues. Germline assignment: CDR1 SGHRS and CDR2 YFSETQ. The CDR3, as DNA: TGCGCCAGCAGCTCAACATCTCCCGGCAGGGTCGGTGGGAACACTGAAGCTTTCTTT. It yields the protein CASSSTSPGRVGGNTEAFF.

This clonotype was detected many times. The rearrangement uses TRBV25-1 and TRBJ2-1; TRBD2 matches at 7 bases. Trimming removed 1 base from V and 6 bases from J; junction bases left unmatched: 6. This CDR3 is built from 15 residues. CDR1 is MGHDK and CDR2 is SYGVNS in the germline V gene. The CDR3 DNA sequence: TGTGCCAGCAGTGAATGGGACTACGACGGCAATGAGCAGTTCTTC. This sequence encodes CASSEWDYDGNEQFF.

The table lists this clonotype with a few counts. The rearrangement links TRBV27 to TRBJ2-3; no reliable D call. V was shortened by 0 bases and J by 1 base, with 26 bases between the two germline ends. Germline CDR1 and CDR2: MNHEY and SMNVEV (reference sequence). CDR3 length: 21 amino acids. The CDR3 sequence is CASSLSNGWTSGTPRTDTQYF. The CDR3 DNA sequence: TGTGCCAGCAGTTTATCAAATGGGTGGACCTCAGGAACCCCACGCACAGATACGCAGTATTTT.

This clonotype was detected a few times. The gene calls are TRBV7-2 and TRBJ2-5, with a possible D match to TRBD1 (5 bases). The CDR3 has 16 amino acids. CDR1 SGHTA and CDR2 FQGNSA come from the germline V gene. The V gene lost 1 base and the J gene lost 1 base, with 13 bases spanning the gap. The CDR3 region is CASSLDGRAFQETQYF. For the CDR3, the DNA is TGTGCCAGCAGCTTAGACGGCAGGGCTTTCCAAGAGACCCAGTACTTC.

This clonotype was counted ten times or more. The chain is built from TRBV29-1 and TRBJ2-5; D remains ambiguous. The CDR3 loop spans 11 amino acids. V lost 6 bases to trimming and J lost 1 base, with 6 bases between them. From germline, CDR1 is SQVTM and CDR2 ANQGSEA. CDR3 nucleotides: TGCAGCGTACACCTCCAAGAGACCCAGTACTTC. It specifies CSVHLQETQYF. Combining the CDR3 with reference TRBV29-1 and TRBJ2-5 gives the whole variable domain SAVISQKPSRDICQRGTSLTIQCQVDSQVTMMFWYRQQPGQSLTLIATANQGSEATYESGFVIDKFPISRPNLTFSTLTVSNMSPEDSSIYLCSVHLQETQYFGPGTRLLVL.

The chain recombines TRBV7-2 with TRBJ2-1, with TRBD2 matching 9 bases. J lost 1 base, V lost 5 bases, and 9 bases had no gene match. CDR1 is SGHTA, CDR2 FQGNSA, per germline. The CDR3 spans 17 residues. CDR3 sequence reads: CASSPSSGRTSYNEQFF. The DNA for the CDR3 is TGTGCCAGCAGCCCCTCAAGCGGGAGGACTTCCTACAATGAGCAGTTCTTC.

This clonotype was observed a few times. The chain has TRBV7-2 and TRBJ1-3; D not certain. The CDR3 runs 17 residues. V lost 1 base and J 2 bases, leaving 15 bases between the germline ends. From germline, CDR1 is SGHTA and CDR2 FQGNSA. The CDR3 region is CASSLVGTLLPGNTIYF. CDR3 sequence (DNA): TGTGCCAGCAGCTTAGTCGGAACCCTACTCCCTGGAAACACCATATATTTT.

This clonotype has at least ten counts. The chain couples TRBV28 to TRBJ2-1; D is tentatively TRBD1 or TRBD2 (5 bases each). Germline V gives CDR1 MDHEN, CDR2 SYDVKM. V was clipped by 1 base and J by 11 bases, with 21 bases between them. This CDR3 spans 16 amino acids. CDR3 region: CASSLFAGSILQKQFF. CDR3 nucleotide sequence: TGTGCCAGCAGTTTATTCGCAGGGAGTATTCTACAAAAGCAGTTCTTC. The full variable domain, its missing parts supplied by reference TRBV28 and TRBJ2-1, is DVKVTQSSRYLVKRTGEKVFLECVQDMDHENMFWYRQDPGLGLRLIYFSYDVKMKEKGDIPEGYSVSREKKERFSLILESASTNQTSMYLCASSLFAGSILQKQFFGPGTRLTVL.

This clonotype was observed at least ten times. The chain uses TRBV10-3 and TRBJ2-3; D ambiguous. Germline V CDR1 and CDR2: ENHRY, SYGVKD. Trimming stripped 2 bases from V and 7 bases from J, with 4 bases between. The CDR3 length is 11 residues. The CDR3 region is CAISEQNTQYF. CDR3 DNA sequence: TGTGCCATCAGTGAGCAAAATACGCAGTATTTT.

This clonotype was recorded many times. The rearrangement uses TRBV4-3 and TRBJ1-2, with D possibly being TRBD1 (6 bases). V was trimmed by 6 bases and J by 6 bases, leaving 14 bases between them. This CDR3 region has 13 residues. Germline CDR1 is LGHNA and CDR2 is YSLEER. The CDR3 nucleotides are TGCGCCAGCAGTCTACACAGGGTTGATGGCTACACCTTC. Protein product: CASSLHRVDGYTF.

The chain has TRBV2 and TRBJ1-3; D gene uncertain. Trimming took off 7 bases at V and 7 bases at J, with 11 bases between the two ends. Germline CDR1 SNHLY, CDR2 FYNNEI. The CDR3 is 12 amino acids. CDR3 sequence: CASNHPGNTIYF. CDR3 bases: TGTGCCAGCAACCACCCGGGGAACACCATATATTTT.

This clonotype has a count of ten or more. J is TRBJ1-5 and V is TRBV12-3 or TRBV12-4; D possibly corresponds to TRBD1 (6 bases). This CDR3 spans 15 amino acids. V lost 3 bases and J 2 bases, leaving 11 bases between the germline ends. CDR3 residues: CASSLGWGRNQPQHF. In nucleotides, the CDR3 is TGTGCCAGCAGTTTGGGGTGGGGGCGCAATCAGCCCCAGCATTTT.

Ten or more counts support this clonotype. This chain uses TRBV7-9 with TRBJ2-1, with D possibly called TRBD1 or TRBD2 (6 bases each). V was clipped by 5 bases and J by 6 bases, with 20 bases between them. CDR1 is SEHNR and CDR2 is FQNEAQ in the germline V gene (reference sequence). The CDR3 loop spans 16 amino acids. DNA for the CDR3: TGTGCCAGCAGCCCATCTGATTGGGGGGCCTTCAATGAGCAGTTCTTC. Amino acids: CASSPSDWGAFNEQFF. The whole variable domain, filled in from reference TRBV7-9 and TRBJ2-1, reads DTGVSQNPRHKITKRGQNVTFRCDPISEHNRLYWYRQTLGQGPEFLTYFQNEAQLEKSRLLSDRFSAERPKGSFSTLEIQRTEQGDSAMYLCASSPSDWGAFNEQFFGPGTRLTVL.

This rearrangement joins TRBV20-1 to TRBJ2-1; D is unclear. Germline V CDR1 and CDR2: DFQATT, SNEGSKA (reference sequence). V was pared by 5 bases and J by 4 bases, with 9 bases between. The CDR3 spans 12 residues. This CDR3 reads CSAPNPYNEQFF. The CDR3 coding sequence is TGCAGTGCTCCAAATCCTTACAATGAGCAGTTCTTC.

This clonotype was counted at least ten times. J is TRBJ2-2 and V is TRBV6-6, with D tentatively TRBD2 (5 bases). CDR1 MNHNY and CDR2 SVGAGI come from the germline V gene (reference sequence). V shed 7 bases and J shed 3 bases, with 9 bases lying between them. The CDR3 is made up of 13 amino acids. The CDR3: CASTRGYTGELFF. The CDR3 DNA follows: TGTGCCAGCACGCGAGGGTACACCGGGGAGCTGTTTTTT.

There are many counts of this clonotype. This chain connects TRBV20-1 to TRBJ2-3, with D possibly called TRBD1 or TRBD2 (5 bases each). Trimming took off 4 bases at V and 0 bases at J, with 14 bases between the two ends. CDR1 and CDR2 (germline): DFQATT, SNEGSKA (reference sequence). The CDR3 length is 15 residues. Here the CDR3 DNA reads TGCAGTGCTAACCACAGGAGGACTAGCACAGATACGCAGTATTTT. Translated: CSANHRRTSTDTQYF.

This clonotype was found many times. The V and J genes are TRBV12-3 or TRBV12-4 and TRBJ1-4; maybe TRBD1 (6 bases). V shed 3 bases and J shed 6 bases, with 14 bases lying between them. This CDR3 is built from 15 residues. The CDR3 DNA is TGTGCCAGCAGTTTCAGCCGGGCAGGGGATGAAAAACTGTTTTTT. Translation gives CASSFSRAGDEKLFF.

This clonotype was picked up many times. The chain carries TRBV7-8 and TRBJ2-4; a possible D gene is TRBD2 (6 bases). From germline, CDR1 is SGHVS and CDR2 FQNEAQ. The CDR3 has 13 residues. V shed 6 bases and J shed 6 bases, with 12 bases lying between them. In DNA, the CDR3 is TGTGCCAGCAGATCTCAGGGAGGAAACATTCAGTACTTC. Amino acid sequence: CASRSQGGNIQYF.

The rearrangement links TRBV14 to TRBJ2-1; 9 positions agree with TRBD1. Unmatched junction bases numbered 8, after V lost 4 bases and J lost 10 bases. Per the germline V gene, CDR1 is SGHDN and CDR2 is FVKESK. The CDR3 runs to 14 residues. For the CDR3, the DNA is TGTGCCAGCAGCCGGACAGGGGAGGTGAACGAGCAGTTCTTC. Protein sequence: CASSRTGEVNEQFF.

In this sample, this clonotype turned up a few times. V gene TRBV4-2 combines with J gene TRBJ2-3; possibly TRBD1 or TRBD2 for D (5 bases each). Trimming pared 3 bases from V and 5 bases from J, leaving 27 bases between. Germline loops: CDR1 LGHNA, CDR2 YNFKEQ. CDR3 length equals 19 residues. The DNA of the CDR3 is TGTGCCAGCAGCCATCAGACTCTGGGACCTAGCCATGTCGGAGATACGCAGTATTTT. This translates into CASSHQTLGPSHVGDTQYF.